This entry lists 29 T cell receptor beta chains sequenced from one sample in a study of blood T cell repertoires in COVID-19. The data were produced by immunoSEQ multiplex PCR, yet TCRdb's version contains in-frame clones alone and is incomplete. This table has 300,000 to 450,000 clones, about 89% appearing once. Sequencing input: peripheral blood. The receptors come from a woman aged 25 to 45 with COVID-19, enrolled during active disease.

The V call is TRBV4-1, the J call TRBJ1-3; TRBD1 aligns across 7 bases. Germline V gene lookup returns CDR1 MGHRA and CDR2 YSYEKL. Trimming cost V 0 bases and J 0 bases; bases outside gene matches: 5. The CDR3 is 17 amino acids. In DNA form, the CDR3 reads TGCGCCAGCAGCCAAGAGCAGGGGGGTTTCTCTGGAAACACCATATATTTT. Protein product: CASSQEQGGFSGNTIYF.

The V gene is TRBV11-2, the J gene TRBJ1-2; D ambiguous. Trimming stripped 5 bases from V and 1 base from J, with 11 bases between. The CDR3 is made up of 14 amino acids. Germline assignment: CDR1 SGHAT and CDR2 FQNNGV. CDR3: CASSPGGSNYGYTF. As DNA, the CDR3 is TGTGCCAGCAGCCCCGGAGGGAGTAACTATGGCTACACCTTC.

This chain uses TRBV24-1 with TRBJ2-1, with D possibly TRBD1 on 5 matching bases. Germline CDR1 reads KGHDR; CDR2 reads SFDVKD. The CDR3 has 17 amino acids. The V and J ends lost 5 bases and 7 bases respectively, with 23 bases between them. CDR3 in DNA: TGTGCCACCAGTGGGGCAGGACATCTAGGGTTGGGGAATGAGCAGTTCTTC. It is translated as CATSGAGHLGLGNEQFF.

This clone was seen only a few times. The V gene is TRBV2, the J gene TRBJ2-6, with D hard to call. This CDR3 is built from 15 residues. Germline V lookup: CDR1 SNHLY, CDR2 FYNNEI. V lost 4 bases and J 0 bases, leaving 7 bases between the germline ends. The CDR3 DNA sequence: TGTGCCAGCAGTGCTAAAGACTCTGGGGCCAACGTCCTGACTTTC. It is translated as CASSAKDSGANVLTF.

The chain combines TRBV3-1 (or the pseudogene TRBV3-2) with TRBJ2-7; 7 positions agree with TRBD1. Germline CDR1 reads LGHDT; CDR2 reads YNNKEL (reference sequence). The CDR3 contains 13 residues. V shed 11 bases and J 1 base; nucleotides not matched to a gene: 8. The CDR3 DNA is TGTGCCGTTTCCGGGGACAGTTCCTACGAGCAGTACTTC. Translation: CAVSGDSSYEQYF.

CDR3 nucleotide sequence: TGTGCCTGGAGTGCGGCAGGGCTAAGAAATCAGCCCCAGCATTTT. Translation gives CAWSAAGLRNQPQHF. The V gene is TRBV30, the J gene TRBJ1-5; weak D call: TRBD1 (5 bases). The CDR3 has 15 residues. Per germline, CDR1 GTSNPN and CDR2 SVGIG (reference sequence). Trimming pared 1 base from V and 4 bases from J, leaving 14 bases between.

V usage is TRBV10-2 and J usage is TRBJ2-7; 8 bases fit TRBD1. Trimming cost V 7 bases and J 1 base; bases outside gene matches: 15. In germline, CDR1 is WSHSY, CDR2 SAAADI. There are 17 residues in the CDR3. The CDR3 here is CASTDRGARGESYEQYF. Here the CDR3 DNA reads TGCGCCAGCACCGACAGGGGCGCAAGAGGGGAGTCCTACGAGCAGTACTTC.

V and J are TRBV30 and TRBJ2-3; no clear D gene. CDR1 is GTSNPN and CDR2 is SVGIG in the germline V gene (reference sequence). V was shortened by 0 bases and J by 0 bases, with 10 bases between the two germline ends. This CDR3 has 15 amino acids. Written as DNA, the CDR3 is TGTGCCTGGAGTGTACACCCCCAGAGCACAGATACGCAGTATTTT. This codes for CAWSVHPQSTDTQYF.

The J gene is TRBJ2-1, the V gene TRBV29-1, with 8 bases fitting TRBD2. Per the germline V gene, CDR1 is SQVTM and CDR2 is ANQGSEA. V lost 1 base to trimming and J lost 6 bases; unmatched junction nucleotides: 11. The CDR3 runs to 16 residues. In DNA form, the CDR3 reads TGCAGCGTTGAAGGAACGGGCGGGAGGTTGGGCAATGAGCAGTTCTTC. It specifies CSVEGTGGRLGNEQFF.

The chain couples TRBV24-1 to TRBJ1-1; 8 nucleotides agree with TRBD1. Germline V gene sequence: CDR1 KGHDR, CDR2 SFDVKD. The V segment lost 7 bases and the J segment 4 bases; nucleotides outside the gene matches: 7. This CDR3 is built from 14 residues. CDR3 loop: CATRGPTGATEAFF. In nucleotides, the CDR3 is TGTGCCACCAGGGGACCGACAGGGGCCACTGAAGCTTTCTTT.

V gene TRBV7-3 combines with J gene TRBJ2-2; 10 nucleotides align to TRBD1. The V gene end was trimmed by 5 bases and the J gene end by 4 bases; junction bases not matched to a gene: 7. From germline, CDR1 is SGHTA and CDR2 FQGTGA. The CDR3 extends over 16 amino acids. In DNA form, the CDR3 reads TGTGCCAGCAGCACCCGACAGGGGGCATCCACCGGGGAGCTGTTTTTT. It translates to CASSTRQGASTGELFF.

CDR3 sequence reads: CASSFTPDRVGEKLFF. CDR3 sequence (DNA): TGTGCCAGCAGTTTCACCCCCGACAGGGTTGGAGAAAAACTGTTTTTT. The rearrangement uses TRBV27 and TRBJ1-4, with 7 bases matching TRBD1. Germline-derived CDR1 and CDR2 are MNHEY and SMNVEV (reference sequence). The length of the CDR3 is 16 residues. J was trimmed by 8 bases and V by 3 bases; bases with no gene match: 12.

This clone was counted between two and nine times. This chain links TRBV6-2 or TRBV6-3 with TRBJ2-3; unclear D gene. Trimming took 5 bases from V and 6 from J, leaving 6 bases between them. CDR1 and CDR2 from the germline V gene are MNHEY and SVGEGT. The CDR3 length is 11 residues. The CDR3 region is CASSPRDTQYF. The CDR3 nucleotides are TGTGCCAGCAGTCCCCGGGATACGCAGTATTTT.

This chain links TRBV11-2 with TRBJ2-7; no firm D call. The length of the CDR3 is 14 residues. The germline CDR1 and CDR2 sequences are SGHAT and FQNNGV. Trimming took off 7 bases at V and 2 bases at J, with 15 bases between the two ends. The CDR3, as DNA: TGTGCCAGCACCCCCGGCGGTACCCCCTACGAGCAGTACTTC. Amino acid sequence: CASTPGGTPYEQYF.

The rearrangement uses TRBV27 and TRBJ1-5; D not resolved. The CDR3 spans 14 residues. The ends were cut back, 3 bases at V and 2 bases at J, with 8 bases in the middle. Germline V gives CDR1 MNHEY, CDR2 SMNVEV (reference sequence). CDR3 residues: CASSFSNGNQPQHF. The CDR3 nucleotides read TGTGCCAGCAGTTTCAGTAACGGCAATCAGCCCCAGCATTTT.

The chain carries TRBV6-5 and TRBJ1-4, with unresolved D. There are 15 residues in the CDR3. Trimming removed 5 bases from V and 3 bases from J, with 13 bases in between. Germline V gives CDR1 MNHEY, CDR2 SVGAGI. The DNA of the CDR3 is TGTGCCAGCAGTCCTCTGACTACAGCTAATGAAAAACTGTTTTTT. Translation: CASSPLTTANEKLFF.

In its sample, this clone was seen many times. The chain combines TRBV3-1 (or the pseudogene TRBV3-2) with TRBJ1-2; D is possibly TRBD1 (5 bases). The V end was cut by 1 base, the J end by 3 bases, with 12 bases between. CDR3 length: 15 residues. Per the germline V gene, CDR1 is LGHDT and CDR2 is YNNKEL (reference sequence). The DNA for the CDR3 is TGTGCCAGCAGCCAAGGCGTCGCCAGGGACTATGGCTACACCTTC. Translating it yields CASSQGVARDYGYTF.

CDR3 protein: CASSFLGLAGGPEVKNIQYF. In DNA, the CDR3 is TGTGCCAGCAGTTTCCTAGGGCTAGCGGGAGGGCCGGAAGTCAAAAACATTCAGTACTTC. The chain couples TRBV28 to TRBJ2-4, with 12 bases matching TRBD2. V was pared by 3 bases and J by 3 bases, with 15 bases of the junction left unmatched. Germline V gene sequence: CDR1 MDHEN, CDR2 SYDVKM. This CDR3 comprises 20 residues.

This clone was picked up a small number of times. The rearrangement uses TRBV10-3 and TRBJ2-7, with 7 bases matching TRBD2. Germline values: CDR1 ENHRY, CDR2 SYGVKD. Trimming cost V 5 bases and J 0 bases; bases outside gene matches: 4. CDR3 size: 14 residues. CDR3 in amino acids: CAISSGTSSYEQYF. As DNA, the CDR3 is TGTGCCATCAGTAGCGGGACGAGCTCCTACGAGCAGTACTTC.

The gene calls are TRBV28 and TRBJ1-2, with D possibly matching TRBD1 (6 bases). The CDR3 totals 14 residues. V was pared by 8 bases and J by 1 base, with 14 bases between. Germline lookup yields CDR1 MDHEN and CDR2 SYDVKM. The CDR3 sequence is CASRKGHLNYGYTF. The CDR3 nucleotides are TGTGCCAGCCGGAAGGGACACCTTAACTATGGCTACACCTTC.

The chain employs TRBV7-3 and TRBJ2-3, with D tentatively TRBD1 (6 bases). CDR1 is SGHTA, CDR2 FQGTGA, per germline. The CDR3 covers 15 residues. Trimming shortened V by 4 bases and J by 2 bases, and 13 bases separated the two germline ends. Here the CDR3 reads CASSWSGAITDTQYF. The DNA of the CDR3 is TGTGCCAGCAGCTGGTCAGGGGCCATCACAGATACGCAGTATTTT.

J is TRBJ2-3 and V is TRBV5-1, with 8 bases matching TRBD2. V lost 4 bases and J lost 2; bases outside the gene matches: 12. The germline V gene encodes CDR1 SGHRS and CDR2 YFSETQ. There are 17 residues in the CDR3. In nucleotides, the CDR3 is TGCGCCAGCAGCCCAAGCCCCCGTAGCGGGAACACAGATACGCAGTATTTT. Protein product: CASSPSPRSGNTDTQYF.

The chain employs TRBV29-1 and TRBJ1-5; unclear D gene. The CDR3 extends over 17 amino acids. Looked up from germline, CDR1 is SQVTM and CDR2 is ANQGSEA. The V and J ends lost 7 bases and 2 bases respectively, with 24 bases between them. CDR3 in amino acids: CSASGGVGSLGNQPQHF. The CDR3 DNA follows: TGCAGCGCCTCCGGCGGGGTAGGTAGTTTGGGCAATCAGCCCCAGCATTTT.

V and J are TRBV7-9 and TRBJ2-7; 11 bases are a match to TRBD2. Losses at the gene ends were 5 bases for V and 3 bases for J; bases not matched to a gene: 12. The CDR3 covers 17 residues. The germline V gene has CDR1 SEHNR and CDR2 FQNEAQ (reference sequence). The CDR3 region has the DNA TGTGCCAGCAGCCCCATCGTTAGCGGGAGGGCTCTCTACGAGCAGTACTTC. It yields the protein CASSPIVSGRALYEQYF.

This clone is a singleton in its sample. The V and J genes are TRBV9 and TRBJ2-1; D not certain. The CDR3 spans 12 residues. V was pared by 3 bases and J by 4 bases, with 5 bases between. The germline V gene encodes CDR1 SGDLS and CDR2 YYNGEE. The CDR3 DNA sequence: TGTGCCAGCAGCGCCAATTACAATGAGCAGTTCTTC. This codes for CASSANYNEQFF.

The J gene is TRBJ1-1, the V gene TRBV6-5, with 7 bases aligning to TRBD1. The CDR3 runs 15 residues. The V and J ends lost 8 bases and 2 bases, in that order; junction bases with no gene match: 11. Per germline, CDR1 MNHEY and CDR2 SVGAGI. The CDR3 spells CASSYSGTENTEAFF. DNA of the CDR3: TGTGCCAGCTCCTACTCCGGGACAGAAAACACTGAAGCTTTCTTT.

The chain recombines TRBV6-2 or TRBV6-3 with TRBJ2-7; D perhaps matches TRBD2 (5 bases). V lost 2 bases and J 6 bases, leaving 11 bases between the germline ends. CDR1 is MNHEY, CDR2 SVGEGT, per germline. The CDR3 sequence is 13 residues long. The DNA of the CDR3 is TGTGCCAGCAGTTACGGCCTCCGGGGCGAGCAGTACTTC. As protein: CASSYGLRGEQYF.

The CDR3 reads CASSLVVAGANEQFF. CDR3 DNA: TGTGCCAGCAGTTTAGTTGTAGCGGGAGCCAATGAGCAGTTCTTC. The V call is TRBV27, the J call TRBJ2-1; 9 nucleotides line up with TRBD2. Trimming took 2 bases from V and 6 from J; bases not matched to a gene: 5. Looked up from germline, CDR1 is MNHEY and CDR2 is SMNVEV (reference sequence). The CDR3 sequence is 15 residues long.

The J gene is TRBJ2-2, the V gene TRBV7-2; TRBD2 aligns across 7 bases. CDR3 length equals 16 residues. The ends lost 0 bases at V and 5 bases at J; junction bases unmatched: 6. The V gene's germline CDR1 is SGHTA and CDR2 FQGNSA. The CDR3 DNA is TGTGCCAGCAGCTTAGCGGCGGGAGTGCATACCGGGGAGCTGTTTTTT. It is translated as CASSLAAGVHTGELFF.